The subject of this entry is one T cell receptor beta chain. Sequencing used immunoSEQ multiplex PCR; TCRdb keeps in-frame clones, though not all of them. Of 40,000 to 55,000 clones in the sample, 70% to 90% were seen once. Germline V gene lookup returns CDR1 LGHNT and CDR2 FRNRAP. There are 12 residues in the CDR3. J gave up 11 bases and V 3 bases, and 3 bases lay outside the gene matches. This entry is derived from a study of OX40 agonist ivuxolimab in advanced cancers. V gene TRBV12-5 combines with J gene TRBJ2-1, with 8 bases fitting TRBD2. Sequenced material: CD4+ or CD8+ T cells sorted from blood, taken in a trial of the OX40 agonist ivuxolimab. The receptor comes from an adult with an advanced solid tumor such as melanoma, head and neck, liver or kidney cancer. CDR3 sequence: CASGLIAGKQFF. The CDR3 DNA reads TGTGCTAGTGGTTTAATAGCGGGGAAGCAGTTCTTC.